The entry below gives a single T cell receptor (beta chain) sequence along with its context. The antigen is undetermined. V was cut by 5 bases and J by 2 bases, with 13 bases left in between. CDR1 SGHTA and CDR2 FQGNSA come from the germline V gene. The CDR3 sequence is 14 residues long. The method was immunoSEQ multiplex PCR; TCRdb's version includes in-frame clones alone and lacks a portion of them. The table shows fewer than 130,000 clones, with 85% to 95% occurring only once. The data were taken from a study of T cell responses to AZD1222 COVID-19 vaccine. General study findings and limits: Samples come after the peak T cell response, not at day 14. Mostly white British, mostly female donors; authors suggested clonal diversity may be underestimated. Baseline serology detected seropositivity in only a handful of AZD1222 recipients.

This material consisted of peripheral blood, taken on day 0 of AZD1222 vaccination. This TCR derives from an adult in good health. The chain combines TRBV7-2 with TRBJ2-7, with D possibly matching TRBD1 (6 bases). CDR3 region: CASSDRTATYEQYF. CDR3 bases: TGTGCCAGCAGCGATAGGACAGCCACCTACGAGCAGTACTTC.